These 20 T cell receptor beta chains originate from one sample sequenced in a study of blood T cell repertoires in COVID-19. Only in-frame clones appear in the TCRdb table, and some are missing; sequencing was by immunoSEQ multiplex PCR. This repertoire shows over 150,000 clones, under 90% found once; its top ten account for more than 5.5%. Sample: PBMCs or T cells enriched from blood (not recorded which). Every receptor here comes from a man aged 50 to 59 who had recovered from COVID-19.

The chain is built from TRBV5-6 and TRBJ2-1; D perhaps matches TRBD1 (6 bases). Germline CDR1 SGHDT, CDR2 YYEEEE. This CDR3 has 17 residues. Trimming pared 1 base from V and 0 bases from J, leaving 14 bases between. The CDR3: CASSLILSGDSYNEQFF. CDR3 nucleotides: TGTGCCAGCAGCTTGATTCTCTCAGGGGACTCCTACAATGAGCAGTTCTTC.

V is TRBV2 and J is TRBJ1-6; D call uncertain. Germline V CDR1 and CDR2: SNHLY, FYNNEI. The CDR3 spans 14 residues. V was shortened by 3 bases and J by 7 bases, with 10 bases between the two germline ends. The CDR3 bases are TGTGCCAGCAGTGATTTGGTCCGGAATTCACCCCTCCACTTT. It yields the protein CASSDLVRNSPLHF.

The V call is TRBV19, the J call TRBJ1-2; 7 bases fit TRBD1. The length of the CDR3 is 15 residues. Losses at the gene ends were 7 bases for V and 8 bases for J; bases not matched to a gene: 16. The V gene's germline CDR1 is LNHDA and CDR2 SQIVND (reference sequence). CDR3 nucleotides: TGTGCCAGTATCGCCGACAGGGACGGGTTGCGGGGCTACACCTTC. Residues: CASIADRDGLRGYTF.

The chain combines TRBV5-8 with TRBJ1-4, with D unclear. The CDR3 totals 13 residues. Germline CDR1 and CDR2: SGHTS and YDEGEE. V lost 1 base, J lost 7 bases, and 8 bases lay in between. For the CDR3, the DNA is TGTGCCAGCAGCTTGTACGGTGGTGAAAAACTGTTTTTT. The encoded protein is CASSLYGGEKLFF.

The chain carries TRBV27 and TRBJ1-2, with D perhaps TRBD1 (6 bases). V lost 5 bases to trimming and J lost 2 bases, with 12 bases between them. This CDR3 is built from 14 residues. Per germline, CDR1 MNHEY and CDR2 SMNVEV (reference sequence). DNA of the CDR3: TGTGCCAGCAGTGCCAACAGGGTCAACTATGGCTACACCTTC. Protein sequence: CASSANRVNYGYTF.

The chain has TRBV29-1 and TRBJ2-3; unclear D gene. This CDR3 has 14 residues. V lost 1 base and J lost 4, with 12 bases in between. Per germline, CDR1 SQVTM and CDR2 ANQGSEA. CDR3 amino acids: CSVEGDQEADTQYF. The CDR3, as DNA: TGCAGCGTTGAAGGTGACCAAGAGGCAGATACGCAGTATTTT.

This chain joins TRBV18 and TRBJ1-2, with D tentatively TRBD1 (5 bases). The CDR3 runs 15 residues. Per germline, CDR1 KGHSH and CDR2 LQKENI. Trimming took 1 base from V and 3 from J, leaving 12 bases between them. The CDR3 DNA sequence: TGTGCCAGCTCACCACTCAAAGGAGGGGACTATGGCTACACCTTC. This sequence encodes CASSPLKGGDYGYTF.

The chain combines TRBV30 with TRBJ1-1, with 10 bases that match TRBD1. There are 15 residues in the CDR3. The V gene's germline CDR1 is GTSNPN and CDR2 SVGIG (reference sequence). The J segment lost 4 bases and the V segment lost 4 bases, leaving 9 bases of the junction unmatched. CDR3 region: CAWNGLGQGSTEAFF. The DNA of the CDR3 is TGTGCCTGGAACGGACTGGGACAGGGGAGCACTGAAGCTTTCTTT. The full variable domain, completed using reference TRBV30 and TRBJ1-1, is SQTIHQWPATLVQPVGSPLSLECTVEGTSNPNLYWYRQAAGRGLQLLFYSVGIGQISSEVPQNLSASRPQDRQFILSSKKLLLSDSGFYLCAWNGLGQGSTEAFFGQGTRLTVV.

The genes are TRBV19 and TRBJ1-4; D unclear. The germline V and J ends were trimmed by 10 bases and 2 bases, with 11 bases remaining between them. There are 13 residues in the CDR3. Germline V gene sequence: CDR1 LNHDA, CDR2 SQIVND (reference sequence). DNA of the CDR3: TGTGCCACCGCGGGCTATACTAATGAAAAACTGTTTTTT. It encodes CATAGYTNEKLFF.

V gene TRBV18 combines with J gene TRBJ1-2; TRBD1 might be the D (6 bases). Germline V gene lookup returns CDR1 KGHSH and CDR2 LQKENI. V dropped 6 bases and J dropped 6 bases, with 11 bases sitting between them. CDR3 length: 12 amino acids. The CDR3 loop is CASSKGQDGYTF. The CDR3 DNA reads TGTGCCAGCTCCAAGGGACAAGATGGCTACACCTTC.

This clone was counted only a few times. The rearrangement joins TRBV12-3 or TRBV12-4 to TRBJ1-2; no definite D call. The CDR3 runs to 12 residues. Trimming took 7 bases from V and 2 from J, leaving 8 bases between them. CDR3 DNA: TGTGCCAGCACCGGGTTGAACTATGGCTACACCTTC. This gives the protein CASTGLNYGYTF.

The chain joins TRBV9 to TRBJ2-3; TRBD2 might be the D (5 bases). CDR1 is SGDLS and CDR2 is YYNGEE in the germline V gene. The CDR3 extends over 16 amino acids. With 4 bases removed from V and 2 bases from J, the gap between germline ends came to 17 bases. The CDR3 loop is CASSPRGYISTDTQYF. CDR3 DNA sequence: TGTGCCAGCAGCCCCCGGGGTTACATCTCCACAGATACGCAGTATTTT. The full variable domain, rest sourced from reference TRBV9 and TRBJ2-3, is DSGVTQTPKHLITATGQRVTLRCSPRSGDLSVYWYQQSLDQGLQFLIQYYNGEERAKGNILERFSAQQFPDLHSELNLSSLELGDSALYFCASSPRGYISTDTQYFGPGTRLTVL.

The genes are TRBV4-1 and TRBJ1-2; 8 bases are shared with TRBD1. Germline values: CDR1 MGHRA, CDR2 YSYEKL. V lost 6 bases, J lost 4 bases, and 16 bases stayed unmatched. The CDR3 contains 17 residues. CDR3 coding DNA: TGCGCCAGCAGTCCCGACACCGGGACAGGAGCAGGCTATGGCTACACCTTC. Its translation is CASSPDTGTGAGYGYTF.

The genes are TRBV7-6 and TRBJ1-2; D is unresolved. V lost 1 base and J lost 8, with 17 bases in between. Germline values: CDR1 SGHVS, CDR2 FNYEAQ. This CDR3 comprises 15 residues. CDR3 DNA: TGTGCCAGCAGCTTAGGGCGGGCCGGTACGGTGGGCTACACCTTC. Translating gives CASSLGRAGTVGYTF.

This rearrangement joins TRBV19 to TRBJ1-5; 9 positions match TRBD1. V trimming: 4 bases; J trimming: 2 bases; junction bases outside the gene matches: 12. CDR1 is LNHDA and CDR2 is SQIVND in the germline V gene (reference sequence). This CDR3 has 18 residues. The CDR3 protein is CASSRAGTGRLGNQPQHF. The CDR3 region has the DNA TGTGCCAGTAGTAGGGCAGGGACAGGGCGCTTAGGCAATCAGCCCCAGCATTTT.

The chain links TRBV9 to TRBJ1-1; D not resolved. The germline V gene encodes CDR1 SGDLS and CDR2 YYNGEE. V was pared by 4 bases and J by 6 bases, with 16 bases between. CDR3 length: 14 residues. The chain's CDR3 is CASSPAGKNAEAFF. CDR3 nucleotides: TGTGCCAGCAGCCCAGCCGGGAAAAACGCTGAAGCTTTCTTT.

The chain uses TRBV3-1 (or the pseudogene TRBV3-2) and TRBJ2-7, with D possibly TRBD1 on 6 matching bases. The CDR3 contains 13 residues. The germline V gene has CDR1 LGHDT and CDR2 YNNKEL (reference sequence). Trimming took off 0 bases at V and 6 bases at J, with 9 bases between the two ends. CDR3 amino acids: CASSQDGGSEQYF. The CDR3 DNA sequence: TGTGCCAGCAGCCAAGATGGGGGCTCCGAGCAGTACTTC.

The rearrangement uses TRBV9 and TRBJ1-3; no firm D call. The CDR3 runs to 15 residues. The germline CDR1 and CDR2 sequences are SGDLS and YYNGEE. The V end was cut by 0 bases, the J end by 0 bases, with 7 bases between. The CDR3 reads CASSVGTVSGNTIYF. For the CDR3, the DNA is TGTGCCAGCAGCGTAGGAACAGTCTCTGGAAACACCATATATTTT.

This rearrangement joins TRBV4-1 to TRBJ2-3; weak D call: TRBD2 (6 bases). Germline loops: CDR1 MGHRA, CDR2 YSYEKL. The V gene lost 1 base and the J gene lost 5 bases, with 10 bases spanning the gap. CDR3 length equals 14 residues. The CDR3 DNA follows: TGCGCCAGCAGCCAAGGGGCGGGATTAGATACGCAGTATTTT. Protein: CASSQGAGLDTQYF.

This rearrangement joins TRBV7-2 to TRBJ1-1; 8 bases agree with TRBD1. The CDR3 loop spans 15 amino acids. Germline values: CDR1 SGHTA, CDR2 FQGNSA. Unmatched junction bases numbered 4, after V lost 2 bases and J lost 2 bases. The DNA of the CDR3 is TGTGCCAGCAGCTTACCCGACAGGGGAAACACTGAAGCTTTCTTT. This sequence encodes CASSLPDRGNTEAFF.